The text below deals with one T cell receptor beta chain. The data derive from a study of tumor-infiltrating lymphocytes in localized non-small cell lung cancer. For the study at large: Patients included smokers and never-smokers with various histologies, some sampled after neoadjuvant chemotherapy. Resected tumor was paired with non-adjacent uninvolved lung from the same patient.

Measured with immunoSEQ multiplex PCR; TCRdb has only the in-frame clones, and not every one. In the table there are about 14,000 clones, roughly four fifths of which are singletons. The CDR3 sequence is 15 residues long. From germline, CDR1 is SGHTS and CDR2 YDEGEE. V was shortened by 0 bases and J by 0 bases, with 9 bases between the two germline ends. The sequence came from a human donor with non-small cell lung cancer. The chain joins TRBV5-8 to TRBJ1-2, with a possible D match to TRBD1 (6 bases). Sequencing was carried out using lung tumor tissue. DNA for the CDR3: TGTGCCAGCAGCTTGGTATACAGGGCTAACTATGGCTACACCTTC. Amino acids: CASSLVYRANYGYTF.